This entry lists 32 T cell receptor beta chains sequenced from one sample in a study of blood T cell repertoires in COVID-19 (dated by TCRdb to about 2020). Library preparation used the immunoSEQ multiplex PCR assay. TCRdb carries this immuneACCESS record with in-frame sequences only. Its versions omit some clonotypes, under half of them owing to an unresolved V gene in the studies checked, with the rest unexplained. This sample is represented by over 120,000 clones; roughly 85% of them were singletons. About 2.8% of the sample rests with the top ten. Material for sequencing was peripheral blood. These receptors were taken from a human donor with acute or convalescent COVID-19. The donor label of this sample is uncertain.

The chain uses TRBV24-1 and TRBJ2-5; 8 positions agree with TRBD1. The CDR3 is 13 amino acids. V shed 7 bases, J shed 5 bases, and the junction held 5 bases outside the gene matches. From germline, CDR1 is KGHDR and CDR2 SFDVKD. The CDR3 DNA reads TGTGCCACCAGAGGGACAGGCTTGGAGACCCAGTACTTC. This translates into CATRGTGLETQYF.

V usage is TRBV10-3 and J usage is TRBJ1-1; 8 bases align to TRBD1. CDR3 size: 14 residues. Per the germline V gene, CDR1 is ENHRY and CDR2 is SYGVKD. Trimming removed 3 bases from V and 5 bases from J; junction bases left unmatched: 5. The CDR3 here is CAISDDRGGTEAFF. DNA of the CDR3: TGTGCCATCAGTGATGACAGGGGTGGAACTGAAGCTTTCTTT.

The rearrangement uses TRBV30 and TRBJ1-4; TRBD1 might be the D (5 bases). The germline V and J ends were trimmed by 5 bases and 0 bases, with 10 bases remaining between them. CDR3 length: 14 amino acids. Germline V gives CDR1 GTSNPN, CDR2 SVGIG (reference sequence). The chain's CDR3 is CAWSPGATNEKLFF. The CDR3 DNA is TGTGCCTGGTCGCCGGGGGCAACTAATGAAAAACTGTTTTTT.

The V and J genes are TRBV6-5 and TRBJ2-7, with D possibly matching TRBD2 (7 bases). This CDR3 has 14 residues. V was clipped by 8 bases and J by 5 bases, with 19 bases between them. CDR1 and CDR2 (germline): MNHEY, SVGAGI. CDR3 nucleotide sequence: TGTGCCAGCGGGCTGTGGCAGGGGAGGGACGAGCAGTACTTC. As protein: CASGLWQGRDEQYF.

This chain links TRBV2 with TRBJ1-2; TRBD1 aligns across 9 bases. The CDR3 consists of 17 residues. CDR1 is SNHLY, CDR2 FYNNEI, per germline. J lost 8 bases, V lost 5 bases, and 18 bases had no gene match. The CDR3 is CASSSWDRVLPYWGYTF. The CDR3, as DNA: TGTGCCAGCAGTTCATGGGACAGGGTCCTCCCATATTGGGGCTACACCTTC.

The gene calls are TRBV4-1 and TRBJ1-5; D possibly corresponds to TRBD1 (5 bases). The CDR3 totals 15 residues. Germline CDR1 is MGHRA and CDR2 is YSYEKL. The V end lost 3 bases, the J end lost 1 base, and 10 bases lay between the germline ends. Here the CDR3 reads CASSQSDKSNQPQHF. CDR3 DNA sequence: TGCGCCAGCAGCCAGTCGGACAAGAGCAATCAGCCCCAGCATTTT.

The chain couples TRBV11-3 to TRBJ2-7, with 9 bases that match TRBD1. The length of the CDR3 is 13 residues. Germline lookup yields CDR1 SGHNT and CDR2 YENEEA. With 5 bases clipped from V and 12 bases from J, the junction kept 11 bases outside the gene matches. CDR3: CASSLPGQGEGYV. In DNA form, the CDR3 reads TGTGCCAGCAGCCTACCGGGACAGGGTGAAGGGTACGTC.

The V gene is TRBV7-2, the J gene TRBJ1-2, with D perhaps matching TRBD1 (6 bases). Germline V CDR1 and CDR2: SGHTA, FQGNSA. CDR3 length equals 14 residues. The V and J ends lost 7 bases and 3 bases respectively, with 15 bases between them. Written as DNA, the CDR3 is TGTGCCAGCACTCAACAAGGGGGTCACTATGGCTACACCTTC. This gives the protein CASTQQGGHYGYTF.

This clone appeared a few times. The V gene is TRBV5-1, the J gene TRBJ2-1; perhaps TRBD2 as D (5 bases). Germline V gene lookup returns CDR1 SGHRS and CDR2 YFSETQ. This CDR3 is 15 amino acids long. Trimming took 2 bases from V and 8 from J, leaving 17 bases between them. CDR3 nucleotide sequence: TGCGCCAGCAGCTTTTCGGGGATCTTTGTCGATGAGCAGTTCTTC. Its protein product is CASSFSGIFVDEQFF.

The chain recombines TRBV9 with TRBJ2-1, with 10 bases that match TRBD2. V dropped 4 bases and J dropped 13; count of bases not matched to a gene: 14. Germline CDR1 reads SGDLS; CDR2 reads YYNGEE. This CDR3 contains 15 residues. The CDR3 region is CASSYWGEREGEQFF. The DNA of the CDR3 is TGTGCCAGCAGCTATTGGGGAGAGCGGGAGGGTGAACAGTTCTTC.

This clone has only one observation. Other DNA sequences from this sample encode an identical CDR3 as well. The CDR3 DNA reads TGTGCCAGCAGTTACTCTCGCAGGAACACTGAAGCTTTCTTT. Translating it yields CASSYSRRNTEAFF. V is TRBV6-5 and J is TRBJ1-1; no clear D. Deletions cut 0 bases from V and 1 base from J, with 6 bases between. Germline assignment: CDR1 MNHEY and CDR2 SVGAGI. The CDR3 sequence is 14 residues long.

This clone was observed a single time. The J gene is TRBJ2-1, the V gene TRBV19; perhaps TRBD2 as D (6 bases). The V end was cut by 5 bases, the J end by 10 bases, with 18 bases between. The CDR3 is 14 amino acids. Germline V gives CDR1 LNHDA, CDR2 SQIVND (reference sequence). The chain's CDR3 is CASSAIGRIDEQFF. CDR3 nucleotides: TGTGCCAGTAGTGCGATAGGGAGGATTGACGAGCAGTTCTTC.

In this sample, this clone turned up a few times. V and J are TRBV25-1 and TRBJ2-6; perhaps TRBD1 as D (6 bases). CDR1 and CDR2 (germline): MGHDK, SYGVNS. Between the trimmed V and J ends, which lost 5 bases and 1 base, there was a span of 15 bases. The CDR3 spans 17 residues. The CDR3 here is CASSKGTPSSGANVLTF. CDR3 DNA: TGTGCCAGCAGTAAGGGGACACCATCTTCTGGGGCCAACGTCCTGACTTTC.

V usage is TRBV4-2 and J usage is TRBJ2-2, with 15 bases fitting TRBD2. CDR3 length: 16 residues. With 7 bases clipped from V and 6 bases from J, the junction kept 6 bases outside the gene matches. CDR1 LGHNA and CDR2 YNFKEQ come from the germline V gene. The CDR3 DNA follows: TGTGCCAGCAACCATGGACTAGCGGGGGGGGCCGGGGAGCTGTTTTTT. Amino acid sequence: CASNHGLAGGAGELFF.

This chain connects TRBV20-1 to TRBJ2-2, with D possibly being TRBD2 (5 bases). V was cut by 3 bases and J by 1 base, with 9 bases left in between. The CDR3 runs 14 residues. Looked up from germline, CDR1 is DFQATT and CDR2 is SNEGSKA (reference sequence). For the CDR3, the DNA is TGCAGTGCTAGTTTCGGGGAGAACACCGGGGAGCTGTTTTTT. Amino acid sequence: CSASFGENTGELFF.

The chain is built from TRBV5-1 and TRBJ1-2; D ambiguous. The CDR3 is made up of 17 amino acids. Germline-derived CDR1 and CDR2 are SGHRS and YFSETQ. V was clipped by 0 bases and J by 5 bases, with 20 bases between them. CDR3 residues: CASSLGSTARGLYGYTF. The DNA for the CDR3 is TGCGCCAGCAGCTTGGGTTCGACCGCCCGAGGGCTATATGGCTACACCTTC.

The V and J genes are TRBV12-3 or TRBV12-4 and TRBJ1-5; possible D gene TRBD1, 5 bases. Trimming removed 10 bases from V and 7 bases from J, with 17 bases in between. The CDR3 has 13 amino acids. CDR3 loop: CATSPPGRQPQHF. CDR3 DNA sequence: TGTGCCACCTCCCCCCCAGGGAGGCAGCCCCAGCATTTT.

V and J are TRBV24-1 and TRBJ1-2; D ambiguous. CDR3 length equals 12 residues. Looked up from germline, CDR1 is KGHDR and CDR2 is SFDVKD. Deletions cut 7 bases from V and 4 bases from J, with 9 bases between. CDR3 bases: TGTGCCACCAGGGATGACATCTATGGCTACACCTTC. Amino acids: CATRDDIYGYTF.

The rearrangement uses TRBV28 and TRBJ1-2; D call uncertain. Germline V gene sequence: CDR1 MDHEN, CDR2 SYDVKM. The CDR3 is 13 amino acids. The germline V and J ends were trimmed by 4 bases and 2 bases, with 8 bases remaining between them. The CDR3: CASSSDLNYGYTF. The DNA for the CDR3 is TGTGCCAGCAGTTCGGACTTAAACTATGGCTACACCTTC.

The CDR3 DNA reads TGTGCCAGCAGGGCAGGGGGCGCTGAATCGAGCTACACCTTC. Protein: CASRAGGAESSYTF. V is TRBV2 and J is TRBJ1-2; 8 bases fit TRBD1. V dropped 6 bases and J dropped 9; count of bases not matched to a gene: 12. From germline, CDR1 is SNHLY and CDR2 FYNNEI. The length of the CDR3 is 14 residues.

The chain recombines TRBV7-9 with TRBJ2-2; 11 nucleotides agree with TRBD1. J lost 6 bases, V lost 5 bases, and 5 bases had no gene match. This CDR3 region has 15 residues. CDR1 SEHNR and CDR2 FQNEAQ come from the germline V gene (reference sequence). CDR3 protein: CASSMGQGGPGELFF. The DNA for the CDR3 is TGTGCCAGCAGCATGGGACAGGGGGGCCCCGGGGAGCTGTTTTTT.

This rearrangement joins TRBV28 to TRBJ1-5; 8 nucleotides agree with TRBD1. The CDR3 has 15 amino acids. Germline V CDR1 and CDR2: MDHEN, SYDVKM. Trimming removed 5 bases from V and 2 bases from J; junction bases left unmatched: 5. CDR3 loop: CASSPPTGGNQPQHF. The CDR3 nucleotides read TGTGCCAGCAGTCCCCCGACAGGGGGCAATCAGCCCCAGCATTTT. The whole variable domain, filled in from reference TRBV28 and TRBJ1-5, reads DVKVTQSSRYLVKRTGEKVFLECVQDMDHENMFWYRQDPGLGLRLIYFSYDVKMKEKGDIPEGYSVSREKKERFSLILESASTNQTSMYLCASSPPTGGNQPQHFGDGTRLSIL.

The chain combines TRBV7-3 with TRBJ2-7; 10 bases line up with TRBD2. Germline-derived CDR1 and CDR2 are SGHTA and FQGTGA. The CDR3 is made up of 16 amino acids. After removal of 4 bases from V and 4 bases from J, the junction contained 10 bases not matched to a gene. This CDR3 is CASSSGERGGVYEQYF. The CDR3 DNA sequence: TGTGCCAGCAGCTCAGGGGAGCGGGGGGGCGTTTACGAGCAGTACTTC.

V and J are TRBV28 and TRBJ1-6; 10 bases are shared with TRBD1. CDR3 length equals 21 residues. Per germline, CDR1 MDHEN and CDR2 SYDVKM. The V and J ends lost 6 bases and 4 bases, in that order; junction bases with no gene match: 21. The CDR3 spells CASSHTAIGQGVYEYNSPLHF. The CDR3 coding sequence is TGTGCCAGCAGCCACACTGCTATCGGACAGGGGGTGTATGAATATAATTCACCCCTCCACTTT. The full variable domain, with the rest looked up from reference TRBV28 and TRBJ1-6, is DVKVTQSSRYLVKRTGEKVFLECVQDMDHENMFWYRQDPGLGLRLIYFSYDVKMKEKGDIPEGYSVSREKKERFSLILESASTNQTSMYLCASSHTAIGQGVYEYNSPLHFGNGTRLTVT.

The rearrangement joins TRBV3-1 (or the pseudogene TRBV3-2) to TRBJ1-2; 7 nucleotides agree with TRBD1. The germline CDR1 and CDR2 sequences are LGHDT and YNNKEL (reference sequence). V was clipped by 4 bases and J by 6 bases; unmatched bases: 11. This CDR3 region has 15 residues. This CDR3 is CASSPSYRGLDGYTF. The CDR3 bases are TGTGCCAGCAGCCCAAGCTACAGGGGTTTGGATGGCTACACCTTC.

The chain recombines TRBV30 with TRBJ2-1, with 8 bases matching TRBD1. This CDR3 is built from 16 residues. The ends lost 5 bases at V and 3 bases at J; junction bases unmatched: 12. From germline, CDR1 is GTSNPN and CDR2 SVGIG (reference sequence). This chain's CDR3 is CAWGAKTTGVYNEQFF. DNA of the CDR3: TGTGCCTGGGGTGCCAAAACGACAGGGGTCTACAATGAGCAGTTCTTC. Based on the CDR3 plus reference TRBV30 and TRBJ2-1, the full variable domain is SQTIHQWPATLVQPVGSPLSLECTVEGTSNPNLYWYRQAAGRGLQLLFYSVGIGQISSEVPQNLSASRPQDRQFILSSKKLLLSDSGFYLCAWGAKTTGVYNEQFFGPGTRLTVL.

The V gene is TRBV5-8, the J gene TRBJ1-1; maybe TRBD1 (6 bases). The ends were cut back, 3 bases at V and 4 bases at J, with 16 bases in the middle. Germline V lookup: CDR1 SGHTS, CDR2 YDEGEE. CDR3 length: 15 amino acids. CDR3 coding DNA: TGTGCCAGCAGCTATCAACAGGGTCCTGGCACTGAAGCTTTCTTT. Protein: CASSYQQGPGTEAFF.

V and J are TRBV7-2 and TRBJ2-3; 12 bases line up with TRBD2. This CDR3 is built from 17 residues. Trimming at V came to 3 bases and at J to 2 bases, leaving 6 bases not matched to a gene. Germline V gene sequence: CDR1 SGHTA, CDR2 FQGNSA. This CDR3 is CASSLGLAGLTTDTQYF. The CDR3 DNA sequence: TGTGCCAGCAGCTTGGGACTAGCGGGCCTAACCACAGATACGCAGTATTTT.

The chain carries TRBV11-3 and TRBJ2-1; the match to TRBD2 covers 14 bases. Germline V gene sequence: CDR1 SGHNT, CDR2 YENEEA. The V gene end was trimmed by 4 bases and the J gene end by 10 bases; junction bases not matched to a gene: 3. This CDR3 comprises 14 residues. The CDR3 DNA is TGTGCCAGCAGCTACGGGACTAGCGGGAGCGAGCAGTTCTTC. Translating gives CASSYGTSGSEQFF.

This chain links TRBV16 with TRBJ1-3; D call uncertain. Deletions cut 2 bases from V and 2 bases from J, with 10 bases between. Germline V lookup: CDR1 KGHSY, CDR2 FQNENV. The CDR3 runs 15 residues. The CDR3 reads CASSQGSGTGNTIYF. Written as DNA, the CDR3 is TGTGCCAGCAGCCAAGGGTCAGGAACTGGAAACACCATATATTTT.

In its sample, this clone was seen a few times. V is TRBV15 and J is TRBJ1-3; D perhaps matches TRBD1 (6 bases). The CDR3 length is 20 residues. CDR1 and CDR2 (germline): LNHNV, YYDKDF (reference sequence). The V gene lost 2 bases and the J gene lost 3 bases, with 26 bases spanning the gap. The CDR3 DNA is TGTGCCACCAGCAGACCTCCCCGAGGGTCAGGGGCCTTTCGTGGAAACACCATATATTTT. Its translation is CATSRPPRGSGAFRGNTIYF. The full variable domain, completed using reference TRBV15 and TRBJ1-3, is DAMVIQNPRYQVTQFGKPVTLSCSQTLNHNVMYWYQQKSSQAPKLLFHYYDKDFNNEADTPDNFQSRRPNTSFCFLDIRSPGLGDTAMYLCATSRPPRGSGAFRGNTIYFGEGSWLTVV.

This chain links TRBV21-1 with TRBJ1-1; TRBD1, the D gene given by the table, was not confirmed from the DNA. TRBV21-1 is a pseudogene locus. This CDR3 has 15 residues. CDR3 region: CASITDRAMNTEAFF. The CDR3 DNA follows: TGTGCCAGCATCACGGACAGGGCGATGAACACTGAAGCTTTCTTT.